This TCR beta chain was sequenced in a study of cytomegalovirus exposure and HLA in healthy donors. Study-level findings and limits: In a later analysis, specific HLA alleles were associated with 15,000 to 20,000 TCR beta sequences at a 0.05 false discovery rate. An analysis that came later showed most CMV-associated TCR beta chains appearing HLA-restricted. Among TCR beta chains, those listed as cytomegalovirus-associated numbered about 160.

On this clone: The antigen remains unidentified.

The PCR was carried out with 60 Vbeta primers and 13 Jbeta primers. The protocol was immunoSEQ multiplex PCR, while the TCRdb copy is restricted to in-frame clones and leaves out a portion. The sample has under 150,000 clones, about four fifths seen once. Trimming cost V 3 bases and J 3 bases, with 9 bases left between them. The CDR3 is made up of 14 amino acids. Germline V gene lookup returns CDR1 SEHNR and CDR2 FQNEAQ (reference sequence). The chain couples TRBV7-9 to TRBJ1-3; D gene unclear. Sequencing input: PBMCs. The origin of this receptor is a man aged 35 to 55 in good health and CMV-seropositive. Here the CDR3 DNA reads TGTGCCAGCAGCTTTCCGGTGGTTGGAAACACCATATATTTT. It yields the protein CASSFPVVGNTIYF.